The 27 T cell receptor beta chains in this list originate from one sample, sequenced in a study of cytomegalovirus exposure and HLA in healthy donors. The PCR contained 60 Vbeta and 13 Jbeta primers. Sequenced by immunoSEQ multiplex PCR; TCRdb stores in-frame clones only, minus some. The data show 65,000 to 90,000 clones, roughly four fifths seen once. The sequencing sample was made of PBMCs. Receptors originate from a man aged 18 to 30 in good health and CMV-seronegative.

The V gene is TRBV27, the J gene TRBJ2-7; 7 bases are shared with TRBD1. With 5 bases clipped from V and 0 bases from J, the junction kept 4 bases outside the gene matches. Germline CDR1 and CDR2: MNHEY and SMNVEV (reference sequence). The CDR3 consists of 14 residues. The CDR3, as DNA: TGTGCCAGCAGTATCTACAGGGGCTCCTACGAGCAGTACTTC. It translates to CASSIYRGSYEQYF.

The rearrangement links TRBV28 to TRBJ2-5; tentative D call: TRBD2 (6 bases). The end of the DNA is better explained by TRBJ2-7, so the J call may be wrong. The CDR3 length is 12 residues. Germline V lookup: CDR1 MDHEN, CDR2 SYDVKM. The CDR3 is CAAGGNLGEQYF. CDR3 bases: TGTGCCGCCGGGGGAAATCTCGGCGAGCAGTACTTC.

V usage is TRBV19 and J usage is TRBJ1-1, with D possibly matching TRBD1 (6 bases). Per the germline V gene, CDR1 is LNHDA and CDR2 is SQIVND (reference sequence). The germline V and J ends were trimmed by 7 bases and 8 bases, with 17 bases remaining between them. The CDR3 consists of 13 residues. DNA for the CDR3: TGTGCCAGTATGGCAGGGGTTAATTGGGAAGCTTTCTTT. Amino acid sequence: CASMAGVNWEAFF.

CDR3 protein: CASSADRGLGNTIYF. Written as DNA, the CDR3 is TGTGCCAGCAGCGCTGACAGGGGGCTTGGAAACACCATATATTTT. The rearrangement joins TRBV2 to TRBJ1-3, with 10 nucleotides matching TRBD1. V shed 6 bases and J 3 bases; nucleotides not matched to a gene: 5. Germline loops: CDR1 SNHLY, CDR2 FYNNEI. The CDR3 contains 15 residues.

This clone appeared once. The rearrangement uses TRBV9 and TRBJ2-1, with TRBD2 as a possible D gene (6 bases). CDR1 and CDR2 (germline): SGDLS, YYNGEE. V was pared by 2 bases and J by 0 bases, with 9 bases between. The CDR3 is made up of 15 amino acids. Here the CDR3 reads CASSVSGNSYNEQFF. For the CDR3, the DNA is TGTGCCAGCAGCGTTAGCGGAAACTCCTACAATGAGCAGTTCTTC.

The rearrangement joins TRBV30 to TRBJ2-2; D perhaps matches TRBD2 (5 bases). This CDR3 is built from 13 residues. Trimming cost V 4 bases and J 0 bases, with 6 bases left between them. CDR1 and CDR2 (germline): GTSNPN, SVGIG (reference sequence). CDR3 sequence reads: CAWTSSNTGELFF. CDR3 nucleotides: TGTGCCTGGACTAGCTCGAACACCGGGGAGCTGTTTTTT.

V usage is TRBV6-5 and J usage is TRBJ2-1; D perhaps matches TRBD2 (6 bases). This CDR3 spans 16 amino acids. Trimming took 3 bases from V and 0 from J, leaving 12 bases between them. Germline CDR1 reads MNHEY; CDR2 reads SVGAGI. For the CDR3, the DNA is TGTGCCAGCAGTTATCGTCGGCGGGACTCCTACAATGAGCAGTTCTTC. Residues: CASSYRRRDSYNEQFF.

This chain joins TRBV6-6 and TRBJ1-4, with D perhaps matching TRBD1 (5 bases). CDR1 and CDR2 from the germline V gene are MNHNY and SVGAGI (reference sequence). This CDR3 has 13 amino acids. Trimming took 2 bases from V and 16 from J, leaving 17 bases between them. The CDR3, as DNA: TGTGCCAGCAGTTACGGGAAAGGGGTCGTTCCGTTTTTT. Translation gives CASSYGKGVVPFF.

The CDR3 bases are TGCGCCAGCAGCCAAGACAGGGGGCGGAACACTGAAGCTTTCTTT. It yields the protein CASSQDRGRNTEAFF. This sequence joins TRBV4-3 and TRBJ1-1; 8 nucleotides agree with TRBD1. V trimming: 0 bases; J trimming: 1 base; junction bases outside the gene matches: 1. The CDR3 runs to 15 residues. From germline, CDR1 is LGHNA and CDR2 YSLEER.

The V gene is TRBV4-3, the J gene TRBJ2-2, with D hard to call. The CDR3 extends over 14 amino acids. Germline V lookup: CDR1 LGHNA, CDR2 YSLEER. V dropped 3 bases and J dropped 1 base, with 6 bases sitting between them. The CDR3 DNA reads as TGCGCCAGCAGCCATAGACTGAACACCGGGGAGCTGTTTTTT. Encoded protein: CASSHRLNTGELFF.

The rearrangement links TRBV6-1 to TRBJ2-5; TRBD1 is a possible D gene (6 bases). The CDR3 consists of 14 residues. Germline V gene data show CDR1 as MNHNS and CDR2 as SASEGT. V shed 4 bases and J shed 5 bases, with 14 bases lying between them. CDR3 bases: TGTGCCAGCAGTGGGCGAACAGGGTTGGAGACCCAGTACTTC. It translates to CASSGRTGLETQYF.

The chain uses TRBV18 and TRBJ2-1; the D gene is possibly TRBD1 (5 bases). CDR3 size: 17 residues. Trimming left V 3 bases short and J 3 bases short, with 18 bases between. From germline, CDR1 is KGHSH and CDR2 LQKENI. CDR3 in amino acids: CASSPLSPVGLYNEQFF. In DNA, the CDR3 is TGTGCCAGCTCACCTTTGAGCCCCGTGGGGCTCTACAATGAGCAGTTCTTC.

The gene calls are TRBV15 and TRBJ2-2, with 8 bases matching TRBD2. V dropped 8 bases and J dropped 1; count of bases not matched to a gene: 3. This CDR3 has 14 amino acids. Germline V gene lookup returns CDR1 LNHNV and CDR2 YYDKDF (reference sequence). The CDR3 bases are TGTGCCACCGATAGCGGGATGAACACCGGGGAGCTGTTTTTT. It translates to CATDSGMNTGELFF.

The chain couples TRBV27 to TRBJ1-1, with 7 bases matching TRBD1. There are 15 residues in the CDR3. V dropped 0 bases and J dropped 6; count of bases not matched to a gene: 7. Germline CDR1 and CDR2: MNHEY and SMNVEV (reference sequence). Written as DNA, the CDR3 is TGTGCCAGCAGTTTATCAACCTTAGGGACAGCTGAAGCTTTCTTT. It is translated as CASSLSTLGTAEAFF.

V usage is TRBV5-4 and J usage is TRBJ2-7; TRBD2 agrees at 14 bases. Germline CDR1 and CDR2: SGHNT and YYREEE (reference sequence). The trim removed 4 bases at V and 3 bases at J, leaving 12 bases unmatched. This CDR3 is 18 amino acids long. Here the CDR3 DNA reads TGTGCCAGCAGCCTCGGACTAGCGGGGGGTAGCCTCGTCTACGAGCAGTACTTC. Amino acids: CASSLGLAGGSLVYEQYF.

The chain joins TRBV7-3 to TRBJ2-1; 9 nucleotides align to TRBD1. J lost 8 bases, V lost 6 bases, and 5 bases had no gene match. The CDR3 length is 13 residues. CDR1 is SGHTA, CDR2 FQGTGA, per germline. The chain's CDR3 is CASSSDRGYEQFF. In DNA, the CDR3 is TGTGCCAGCAGTTCGGACAGGGGATATGAGCAGTTCTTC.

The V call is TRBV7-9, the J call TRBJ2-7; TRBD1 matches at 9 bases. Unmatched junction bases numbered 6, after V lost 1 base and J lost 5 bases. Germline V gene lookup returns CDR1 SEHNR and CDR2 FQNEAQ (reference sequence). The CDR3 is made up of 15 amino acids. CDR3 bases: TGTGCCAGCAGCTTAGACGGGACAGGGCTAAACGAGCAGTACTTC. It is translated as CASSLDGTGLNEQYF.

V is TRBV5-6 and J is TRBJ2-3; D is ambiguous. The V gene's germline CDR1 is SGHDT and CDR2 YYEEEE. Trimming stripped 0 bases from V and 6 bases from J, with 5 bases between. There are 12 residues in the CDR3. In DNA form, the CDR3 reads TGTGCCAGCAGCTTGGGGCAGGATACGCAGTATTTT. This translates into CASSLGQDTQYF.

The chain employs TRBV5-1 and TRBJ2-6; D is unresolved. CDR3 length equals 16 residues. Germline V gene sequence: CDR1 SGHRS, CDR2 YFSETQ. Trimming left V 0 bases short and J 0 bases short, with 7 bases between. CDR3 nucleotides: TGCGCCAGCAGCTTGGGAGGCGCCTCTGGGGCCAACGTCCTGACTTTC. Translating it yields CASSLGGASGANVLTF.

The rearrangement joins TRBV15 to TRBJ2-3, with 8 nucleotides matching TRBD2. The CDR3 loop spans 16 amino acids. Germline assignment: CDR1 LNHNV and CDR2 YYDKDF (reference sequence). V gave up 0 bases and J gave up 2 bases; unmatched junction bases: 4. The CDR3 loop is CATSREVAGNTDTQYF. DNA of the CDR3: TGTGCCACCAGCAGAGAAGTAGCGGGGAACACAGATACGCAGTATTTT.

With respect to this clone: The sample holds other DNA sequences that translate to the same CDR3. CDR3 DNA sequence: TGTGCCAGTAGTATTTGGAGACAGAAGAACACCGGGGAGCTGTTTTTT. Translated, it gives CASSIWRQKNTGELFF. This chain joins TRBV19 and TRBJ2-2; a weak D match, TRBD1 (5 bases). The CDR3 totals 16 residues. Germline V gene sequence: CDR1 LNHDA, CDR2 SQIVND (reference sequence). V lost 3 bases and J 1 base, leaving 12 bases between the germline ends.

CDR3 nucleotides: TGCGCCAGCAGCTTGGAGGGGAACGGGTATGGCTACACCTTC. Protein sequence: CASSLEGNGYGYTF. The rearrangement joins TRBV5-1 to TRBJ1-2, with D maybe TRBD1 (5 bases). CDR1 is SGHRS, CDR2 YFSETQ, per germline. The CDR3 runs 14 residues. Trimming shortened V by 0 bases and J by 5 bases, and 11 bases separated the two germline ends.

V is TRBV19 and J is TRBJ1-5; 9 nucleotides agree with TRBD1. V gave up 4 bases and J gave up 6 bases; unmatched junction bases: 10. The CDR3 spans 16 residues. From germline, CDR1 is LNHDA and CDR2 SQIVND (reference sequence). This CDR3 is CASSTRDRDSRQPQHF. CDR3 in DNA: TGTGCCAGTAGTACCAGGGACAGGGATTCTCGTCAGCCCCAGCATTTT.

This clone was picked up one time. The chain links TRBV6-5 to TRBJ1-1; tentatively, D is TRBD1 (5 bases). V shed 0 bases and J shed 4 bases, with 15 bases lying between them. CDR3 length: 16 amino acids. Germline V gene lookup returns CDR1 MNHEY and CDR2 SVGAGI. The CDR3 nucleotides read TGTGCCAGCAGTTACTCCCCCGCCGTAGGGGCCACTGAAGCTTTCTTT. Residues: CASSYSPAVGATEAFF.

The chain employs TRBV9 and TRBJ2-5; possible D gene TRBD2, 7 bases. The CDR3 contains 14 residues. Per the germline V gene, CDR1 is SGDLS and CDR2 is YYNGEE. V lost 3 bases, J lost 4 bases, and 13 bases lay in between. CDR3 coding DNA: TGTGCCAGCAGCGCCTACGGGGGGCGAGAGACCCAGTACTTC. This codes for CASSAYGGRETQYF.

V usage is TRBV29-1 and J usage is TRBJ2-3; D not certain. The germline V and J ends were trimmed by 4 bases and 7 bases, with 24 bases remaining between them. Per the germline V gene, CDR1 is SQVTM and CDR2 is ANQGSEA. This CDR3 region has 16 residues. CDR3 DNA sequence: TGCAGCGTTGGCCCCGGTGCGGCCACCGCCCTCAATACGCAGTATTTT. This encodes CSVGPGAATALNTQYF.

The V and J genes are TRBV2 and TRBJ2-1; D is perhaps TRBD1 (6 bases). The CDR3 spans 16 residues. Germline assignment: CDR1 SNHLY and CDR2 FYNNEI. Deletions cut 3 bases from V and 5 bases from J, with 17 bases between. The CDR3 bases are TGTGCCAGCAGTGAGTTTAGGGCAGGGGATAACAATGAGCAGTTCTTC. Its translation is CASSEFRAGDNNEQFF.